Here is one TCR beta chain with its context. Its target is unknown. V gave up 5 bases and J gave up 3 bases; unmatched junction bases: 5. Germline lookup yields CDR1 DFQATT and CDR2 SNEGSKA (reference sequence). This CDR3 contains 14 residues. This sample was included in a study of CD8 T cells in ankylosing spondylitis. Findings and limits, study-wide: Disease-linked clones proved CD8+ and comparatively uncommon in peripheral blood. A TCR beta motif of eight highly homologous variants appeared characteristic of ankylosing spondylitis blood.

5'-RACE, quantitative and with molecular barcodes, yielded the TCR beta libraries. TCRdb reprocessed the 5' RACE reads with MiXCR, giving one entry per CDR3 protein. This table has about 250,000 distinct CDR3 sequences, 30% to 35% appearing once. The sequencing sample was made of blood, either unsorted or a sorted T cell fraction (not recorded which). The receptor was isolated from a male donor with ankylosing spondylitis or in good health (not recorded which). The V gene is TRBV20-1, the J gene TRBJ2-3; 10 nucleotides match TRBD2. Here the CDR3 DNA reads TGCAGTGCTTCAGGGACTAGCGCTACAGATACGCAGTATTTT. This codes for CSASGTSATDTQYF.